This TCR beta chain was sequenced during a study of read filtering for tumor transcriptome and immune sequencing. This clonotype appeared many times. The library was built from around 400 ng RNA with molecular barcoded adaptors for alpha/delta and beta/gamma chains. TCRdb reprocessed the reads with MiXCR, giving one entry per CDR3 protein. The sample carries about 90,000 distinct CDR3 sequences, approximately 13% recorded once. CDR3 length: 14 residues. The ends lost 5 bases at V and 1 base at J; junction bases unmatched: 5. Per germline, CDR1 GTSNPN and CDR2 SVGIG (reference sequence). What was sequenced was a population of CD138-negative cells sorted from bone marrow. The chain is built from TRBV30 and TRBJ1-1; 9 bases are a match to TRBD1. This clonotype originated in a donor at least 40 years old with multiple myeloma. CDR3 nucleotide sequence: TGTGCCTGGCAGACGGGACAGGGGAACACTGAAGCTTTCTTT. Its translation: CAWQTGQGNTEAFF.